The 30 T cell receptor beta chains presented below share a single source sample, sequenced in a study of blood T cells in healthy people across ages. Next came a second PCR, run for about 7 to 12 cycles, which used a sample-barcoded 5' primer along with a J-beta primer mix. TCRdb ran MiXCR on the 5' RACE reads and lists one entry per CDR3 protein. The data contain about 800,000 distinct CDR3 sequences, 20% to 25% of them singletons. These same records also appear under a second study, on T cells of mothers and their children.

The sequencing input was blood. The receptor source for this set is a boy aged 5-17 years in good health.

This chain joins TRBV20-1 and TRBJ2-3, with 9 positions matching TRBD2. The V segment lost 2 bases and the J segment 2 bases; nucleotides outside the gene matches: 20. Germline CDR1 DFQATT, CDR2 SNEGSKA (reference sequence). The CDR3 extends over 20 amino acids. CDR3 sequence: CSARFPPRESGLAPTDTQYF. In DNA form, the CDR3 reads TGCAGTGCTAGATTCCCTCCGCGGGAGTCGGGACTAGCCCCCACAGATACGCAGTATTTT.

The chain combines TRBV3-1 with TRBJ2-1, with 14 bases lining up with TRBD2. The V and J ends lost 0 bases and 5 bases, in that order; junction bases with no gene match: 0. CDR3 length: 16 residues. Per germline, CDR1 LGHDT and CDR2 YNNKEL (reference sequence). The CDR3 spells CASSQEGLAGDNEQFF. The DNA of the CDR3 is TGTGCCAGCAGCCAAGAGGGACTAGCGGGGGACAATGAGCAGTTCTTC.

This clonotype was seen a single time. The CDR3 DNA reads TGCGCCAGCAGCCAAACGGCCGGGAGCTCCTACAATGAGCAGTTCTTC. Residues: CASSQTAGSSYNEQFF. The chain combines TRBV4-3 with TRBJ2-1; a weak D match, TRBD2 (6 bases). This CDR3 is built from 16 residues. V was clipped by 2 bases and J by 0 bases, with 11 bases between them. The germline CDR1 and CDR2 sequences are LGHNA and YSLEER.

This clonotype appeared a few times. V is TRBV5-1 and J is TRBJ2-7; 9 bases agree with TRBD2. The CDR3 is 16 amino acids. The ends lost 1 base at V and 0 bases at J; junction bases unmatched: 5. Germline V gene data show CDR1 as SGHRS and CDR2 as YFSETQ. In DNA form, the CDR3 reads TGCGCCAGCAGCTTGTCGCGGGGGGGGTTCTCCTACGAGCAGTACTTC. Its protein product is CASSLSRGGFSYEQYF.

J is TRBJ2-3 and V is TRBV13; the D gene is possibly TRBD1 (6 bases). The CDR3 is made up of 16 amino acids. Trimming left V 5 bases short and J 4 bases short, with 19 bases between. CDR1 and CDR2 (germline): PRHDT, FYEKMQ (reference sequence). The CDR3 DNA reads TGTGCCAGCAGCCCCAAAGGGGGACGACGCTCAGATACGCAGTATTTT. This sequence encodes CASSPKGGRRSDTQYF.

This clonotype was counted between two and nine times. The gene calls are TRBV20-1 and TRBJ2-7, with D perhaps TRBD1 or TRBD2 (6 bases each). V was cut by 3 bases and J by 3 bases, with 12 bases left in between. Per germline, CDR1 DFQATT and CDR2 SNEGSKA (reference sequence). The CDR3 runs 13 residues. CDR3 amino acids: CSASPGARYEQYF. The CDR3 bases are TGCAGTGCTAGCCCGGGGGCGCGCTACGAGCAGTACTTC.

The CDR3 DNA sequence: TGTGCCAGCAGCCGGCAGGGCACCGGCGGCTCTGGGGCCAACGTCCTGACTTTC. Its protein product is CASSRQGTGGSGANVLTF. This rearrangement joins TRBV11-2 to TRBJ2-6; TRBD1 might be the D (5 bases). Trimming removed 5 bases from V and 0 bases from J, with 17 bases in between. The CDR3 spans 18 residues. In germline, CDR1 is SGHAT, CDR2 FQNNGV. The full variable domain, rest sourced from reference TRBV11-2 and TRBJ2-6, is EAGVAQSPRYKIIEKRQSVAFWCNPISGHATLYWYQQILGQGPKLLIQFQNNGVVDDSQLPKDRFSAERLKGVDSTLKIQPAKLEDSAVYLCASSRQGTGGSGANVLTFGAGSRLTVL.

This clonotype was counted once. The chain is built from TRBV9 and TRBJ1-2; D gene unclear. Germline CDR1 reads SGDLS; CDR2 reads YYNGEE. CDR3 length: 13 amino acids. V was trimmed by 0 bases and J by 7 bases, leaving 10 bases between them. The CDR3, as DNA: TGTGCCAGCAGCGTAGGGGATCGGGGTGGCTACACCTTC. It yields the protein CASSVGDRGGYTF. The full variable domain, its missing parts supplied by reference TRBV9 and TRBJ1-2, is DSGVTQTPKHLITATGQRVTLRCSPRSGDLSVYWYQQSLDQGLQFLIQYYNGEERAKGNILERFSAQQFPDLHSELNLSSLELGDSALYFCASSVGDRGGYTFGSGTRLTVV.

The sample holds a few counts of this clonotype. This rearrangement joins TRBV20-1 to TRBJ1-2, with D possibly matching TRBD1 (5 bases). The CDR3 sequence is 14 residues long. The germline V and J ends were trimmed by 3 bases and 8 bases, with 19 bases remaining between them. From germline, CDR1 is DFQATT and CDR2 SNEGSKA (reference sequence). CDR3 nucleotide sequence: TGCAGTGCTAGGAAGCCCTTGACCGGGGACGGCTACACCTTC. It specifies CSARKPLTGDGYTF.

This clonotype was observed a handful of times. The CDR3 here is CASSFSGNSYEQYF. CDR3 sequence (DNA): TGTGCCAGCAGTTTTAGCGGGAACTCCTACGAGCAGTACTTC. The chain is built from TRBV6-6 and TRBJ2-5; 8 bases match TRBD2. The DNA end favors TRBJ2-7, so the J call may be wrong. Germline V gives CDR1 MNHNY, CDR2 SVGAGI (reference sequence). The length of the CDR3 is 14 residues.

This clonotype was counted a few times. The rearrangement uses TRBV20-1 and TRBJ2-7; TRBD2 agrees at 9 bases. The CDR3 sequence is 17 residues long. J gave up 2 bases and V 1 base, and 12 bases lay outside the gene matches. The germline V gene encodes CDR1 DFQATT and CDR2 SNEGSKA (reference sequence). CDR3 in DNA: TGCAGTGCTAGAGGGGGTAGCGGGGGCCGTACTGCCTACGAGCAGTACTTC. Its protein is CSARGGSGGRTAYEQYF.

Only a few counts were recorded for this clonotype. The J gene is TRBJ2-1, the V gene TRBV20-1, with 8 bases matching TRBD2. The DNA end is more similar to TRBJ2-5, so the J call may be wrong. The CDR3 extends over 14 amino acids. Per germline, CDR1 DFQATT and CDR2 SNEGSKA (reference sequence). CDR3 in DNA: TGCAGTGCCGCCCCCGTACGGGAGGGAGAGACCCAGTACTTC. Encoded protein: CSAAPVREGETQYF.

This clonotype has just a few counts. The V and J genes are TRBV6-2 or TRBV6-3 and TRBJ2-1, with D perhaps TRBD1 or TRBD2 (6 bases each). Trimming removed 4 bases from V and 0 bases from J, with 13 bases in between. Per the germline V gene, CDR1 is MNHEY and CDR2 is SVGEGT. This CDR3 spans 16 amino acids. CDR3 sequence: CASSSGGGSSYNEQFF. The CDR3 DNA sequence: TGTGCCAGCAGTTCCGGAGGGGGAAGCTCCTACAATGAGCAGTTCTTC.

The rearrangement joins TRBV2 to TRBJ1-1; D may be TRBD1 (6 bases). V lost 4 bases to trimming and J lost 3 bases, with 12 bases between them. The CDR3 contains 14 residues. Looked up from germline, CDR1 is SNHLY and CDR2 is FYNNEI. The CDR3 is CASSVNRGDTEAFF. The DNA of the CDR3 is TGTGCCAGCAGTGTTAATAGGGGGGACACTGAAGCTTTCTTT.

This clonotype was counted only a few times. J is TRBJ1-1 and V is TRBV19; D uncertain. Germline loops: CDR1 LNHDA, CDR2 SQIVND (reference sequence). This CDR3 has 13 amino acids. The germline V and J ends were trimmed by 10 bases and 2 bases, with 14 bases remaining between them. In nucleotides, the CDR3 is TGTGCCACCTACGACACAACCAACACTGAAGCTTTCTTT. It translates to CATYDTTNTEAFF.

In this sample, this clonotype turned up a few times. A read error may produce the germline difference seen at one junction end. This chain links TRBV5-8 with TRBJ2-5; D may be TRBD1 (6 bases). Germline-derived CDR1 and CDR2 are SGHTS and YDEGEE. This CDR3 has 16 residues. The CDR3 sequence is CASSEPGQRYQGTQYF. CDR3 sequence (DNA): TGTGCCAGCAGCGAGCCAGGACAGAGGTACCAAGGGACCCAGTACTTC.

V gene TRBV7-8 combines with J gene TRBJ2-1, with D maybe TRBD1 (5 bases). The CDR3 spans 14 residues. Trimming shortened V by 4 bases and J by 5 bases, and 12 bases separated the two germline ends. The germline CDR1 and CDR2 sequences are SGHVS and FQNEAQ. For the CDR3, the DNA is TGTGCCAGCAGCTCCCCGAACAGGAACAATGAGCAGTTCTTC. Encoded protein: CASSSPNRNNEQFF.

The V and J genes are TRBV12-3 or TRBV12-4 and TRBJ1-1; weak D call: TRBD1 (6 bases). Trimming took 2 bases from V and 0 from J, leaving 16 bases between them. CDR3 size: 17 residues. CDR3 nucleotides: TGTGCCAGCAGTTTAAGATCCACAGGGCTCATGAACACTGAAGCTTTCTTT. Amino acids: CASSLRSTGLMNTEAFF.

This clonotype has more than one count but fewer than ten. The chain is built from TRBV28 and TRBJ1-5; D is uncertain. The germline V gene has CDR1 MDHEN and CDR2 SYDVKM. The V end lost 9 bases, the J end lost 0 bases, and 12 bases lay between the germline ends. The CDR3 totals 14 residues. The CDR3 spells CARPQVYSNQPQHF. The DNA of the CDR3 is TGTGCCAGACCCCAGGTTTATAGCAATCAGCCCCAGCATTTT.

This clonotype was found many times. The chain combines TRBV10-3 with TRBJ2-7; D may be TRBD2 (6 bases). Germline CDR1 ENHRY, CDR2 SYGVKD. Trimming removed 0 bases from V and 2 bases from J, with 8 bases in between. The CDR3 consists of 14 residues. The CDR3 protein is CAISESSGPYEQYF. DNA of the CDR3: TGTGCCATCAGTGAGTCGAGCGGGCCCTACGAGCAGTACTTC.

The chain joins TRBV28 to TRBJ1-5; a weak D match, TRBD1 (6 bases). With 1 base removed from V and 6 bases from J, the gap between germline ends came to 13 bases. CDR1 and CDR2 (germline): MDHEN, SYDVKM. CDR3 size: 15 residues. In DNA, the CDR3 is TGTGCCAGCAGTTTATCGGGGGCCGACGGTCAGCCCCAGCATTTT. Its translation is CASSLSGADGQPQHF.

The rearrangement links TRBV7-9 to TRBJ2-2; 11 nucleotides agree with TRBD2. CDR3 size: 16 residues. CDR1 is SEHNR, CDR2 FQNEAQ, per germline (reference sequence). J was trimmed by 0 bases and V by 6 bases; bases with no gene match: 3. CDR3 residues: CASRLAGESNTGELFF. CDR3 sequence (DNA): TGTGCCAGCAGACTAGCGGGAGAATCGAACACCGGGGAGCTGTTTTTT.

To note about this clonotype: The germline gene is not matched at one end of the junction; a read error may be the cause. This chain uses TRBV18 with TRBJ2-1, with 15 bases identical to TRBD2. The CDR3 sequence is 16 residues long. Germline V gene lookup returns CDR1 KGHSH and CDR2 LQKENI. CDR3 DNA: TGTGCCAGCTCACCAGGACTAGCGGGAGGGTACACTGAGCAGTTCTTC. Translation: CASSPGLAGGYTEQFF.

CDR3 sequence reads: CASSVGAKGYEQYF. The CDR3 coding sequence is TGTGCCAGCAGCGTAGGGGCAAAAGGCTACGAGCAGTACTTC. The chain has TRBV9 and TRBJ2-1; D is uncertain. The J call may be incorrect, as the DNA end agrees better with TRBJ2-7. The CDR3 is 14 amino acids. The germline V gene has CDR1 SGDLS and CDR2 YYNGEE.

The chain recombines TRBV28 with TRBJ2-3, with D possibly being TRBD1 (6 bases). CDR3 length equals 15 residues. V dropped 3 bases and J dropped 2 bases, with 12 bases sitting between them. CDR1 and CDR2 (germline): MDHEN, SYDVKM. The CDR3 DNA sequence: TGTGCCAGCAGTTTCTATCCAGGGGACACAGATACGCAGTATTTT. Translation: CASSFYPGDTDTQYF.

In DNA, the CDR3 is TGTGCCATCAGTGACCCGCTCGGGAGCTCCTACAATGAGCAGTTCTTC. Protein sequence: CAISDPLGSSYNEQFF. V is TRBV10-3 and J is TRBJ2-1, with a weak D call TRBD2 (6 bases). The CDR3 length is 16 residues. Germline V CDR1 and CDR2: ENHRY, SYGVKD. Trimming removed 3 bases from V and 0 bases from J, with 12 bases in between.

The chain recombines TRBV9 with TRBJ1-2, with TRBD1 identical over 7 bases. Trimming cost V 0 bases and J 1 base; bases outside gene matches: 9. The V gene's germline CDR1 is SGDLS and CDR2 YYNGEE. The CDR3 has 17 amino acids. Written as DNA, the CDR3 is TGTGCCAGCAGCGTAGGACAGGGAGGATCCAATAACTATGGCTACACCTTC. It is translated as CASSVGQGGSNNYGYTF.

This chain connects TRBV2 to TRBJ2-5, with TRBD1 matching 9 bases. The J call is doubtful: the DNA matches TRBJ2-1 better. The CDR3 spans 17 residues. The germline V gene encodes CDR1 SNHLY and CDR2 FYNNEI. Here the CDR3 DNA reads TGTGCCAGCAGTGAAAGCATCAAACAGGGGGCAGCCACTGAGCAGTTCTTC. Amino acid sequence: CASSESIKQGAATEQFF.

Only a few counts were recorded for this clonotype. This chain joins TRBV2 and TRBJ2-7; the match to TRBD2 covers 7 bases. The V segment lost 0 bases and the J segment 0 bases; nucleotides outside the gene matches: 14. CDR1 and CDR2 from the germline V gene are SNHLY and FYNNEI. The CDR3 has 19 amino acids. The CDR3 DNA reads as TGTGCCAGCAGTGAAGCTGTAGTACTCGCCAGCGGGAACTCCTACGAGCAGTACTTC. Protein product: CASSEAVVLASGNSYEQYF.

The chain couples TRBV14 to TRBJ2-6; 7 bases map to TRBD1. There are 17 residues in the CDR3. Germline trimming cut 5 bases from V and 0 bases from J; bases unmatched to any gene: 7. Germline CDR1 SGHDN, CDR2 FVKESK. The CDR3 DNA reads TGTGCCAGCAGCATTCTTCCAGGGGGCTCTGGGGCCAACGTCCTGACTTTC. It yields the protein CASSILPGGSGANVLTF.